This T cell receptor (beta chain) was sequenced in a study of shared clonotypes between healthy human individuals. About the study: Sampling drew on donors who were a couple of women and a few men aged 18 to 49.

A deep-level run was used for the assay. Genomic DNA from each subset was divided evenly over several immunoSEQ plates. The authors loaded around 190 ng DNA, about 30,000 T cell genomes, into sorted-subset replicate PCRs. Assay used: immunoSEQ multiplex PCR; TCRdb lists only in-frame clones, some missing. The sample lists about 1.5 million clones; around 97% were seen once. Germline V gene data show CDR1 as SGHAT and CDR2 as FQNNGV. V dropped 6 bases and J dropped 2; count of bases not matched to a gene: 10. The CDR3 spans 17 residues. This sequence was found in a man aged 30 to 39 in good health. The genes are TRBV11-2 and TRBJ2-7; 13 bases line up with TRBD2. Sequencing input: naive CD4+ T cells sorted from blood. Subset of the sample: CD45RA+ positively selected. DNA for the CDR3: TGTGCCAGCAGTCGGCCGGGACTAGCGGGATTCACCTACGAGCAGTACTTC. Translating it yields CASSRPGLAGFTYEQYF. The variable domain in full, completed from reference TRBV11-2 and TRBJ2-7, reads EAGVAQSPRYKIIEKRQSVAFWCNPISGHATLYWYQQILGQGPKLLIQFQNNGVVDDSQLPKDRFSAERLKGVDSTLKIQPAKLEDSAVYLCASSRPGLAGFTYEQYFGPGTRLTVT.